This TCR beta chain came from a study of blood T cell repertoires in COVID-19. Comment on this clone: Other DNA sequences in this sample translate to the same CDR3.

Original methodology: Amplification from reference gene primers served as the basis for estimated nucleated cell counts. Repertoires were generated with immunoSEQ multiplex PCR, while TCRdb's copy carries only in-frame clones and drops some. For V, J and clone size, that table is used; D and trimming come from the DNA. The sample lists 270,000 or so clones, 89% occurring once. Trimming took off 3 bases at V and 4 bases at J, with 7 bases between the two ends. CDR1 and CDR2 from the germline V gene are SGHVS and FNYEAQ. The CDR3 loop spans 13 amino acids. The chain has TRBV7-6 and TRBJ2-1; D is possibly TRBD1 (5 bases). The receptor comes from a woman in her 40s who had recovered from COVID-19. Sequenced sample: peripheral blood. This CDR3 reads CASSFRQYNEQFF. DNA for the CDR3: TGTGCCAGCAGCTTCCGACAGTACAATGAGCAGTTCTTC.